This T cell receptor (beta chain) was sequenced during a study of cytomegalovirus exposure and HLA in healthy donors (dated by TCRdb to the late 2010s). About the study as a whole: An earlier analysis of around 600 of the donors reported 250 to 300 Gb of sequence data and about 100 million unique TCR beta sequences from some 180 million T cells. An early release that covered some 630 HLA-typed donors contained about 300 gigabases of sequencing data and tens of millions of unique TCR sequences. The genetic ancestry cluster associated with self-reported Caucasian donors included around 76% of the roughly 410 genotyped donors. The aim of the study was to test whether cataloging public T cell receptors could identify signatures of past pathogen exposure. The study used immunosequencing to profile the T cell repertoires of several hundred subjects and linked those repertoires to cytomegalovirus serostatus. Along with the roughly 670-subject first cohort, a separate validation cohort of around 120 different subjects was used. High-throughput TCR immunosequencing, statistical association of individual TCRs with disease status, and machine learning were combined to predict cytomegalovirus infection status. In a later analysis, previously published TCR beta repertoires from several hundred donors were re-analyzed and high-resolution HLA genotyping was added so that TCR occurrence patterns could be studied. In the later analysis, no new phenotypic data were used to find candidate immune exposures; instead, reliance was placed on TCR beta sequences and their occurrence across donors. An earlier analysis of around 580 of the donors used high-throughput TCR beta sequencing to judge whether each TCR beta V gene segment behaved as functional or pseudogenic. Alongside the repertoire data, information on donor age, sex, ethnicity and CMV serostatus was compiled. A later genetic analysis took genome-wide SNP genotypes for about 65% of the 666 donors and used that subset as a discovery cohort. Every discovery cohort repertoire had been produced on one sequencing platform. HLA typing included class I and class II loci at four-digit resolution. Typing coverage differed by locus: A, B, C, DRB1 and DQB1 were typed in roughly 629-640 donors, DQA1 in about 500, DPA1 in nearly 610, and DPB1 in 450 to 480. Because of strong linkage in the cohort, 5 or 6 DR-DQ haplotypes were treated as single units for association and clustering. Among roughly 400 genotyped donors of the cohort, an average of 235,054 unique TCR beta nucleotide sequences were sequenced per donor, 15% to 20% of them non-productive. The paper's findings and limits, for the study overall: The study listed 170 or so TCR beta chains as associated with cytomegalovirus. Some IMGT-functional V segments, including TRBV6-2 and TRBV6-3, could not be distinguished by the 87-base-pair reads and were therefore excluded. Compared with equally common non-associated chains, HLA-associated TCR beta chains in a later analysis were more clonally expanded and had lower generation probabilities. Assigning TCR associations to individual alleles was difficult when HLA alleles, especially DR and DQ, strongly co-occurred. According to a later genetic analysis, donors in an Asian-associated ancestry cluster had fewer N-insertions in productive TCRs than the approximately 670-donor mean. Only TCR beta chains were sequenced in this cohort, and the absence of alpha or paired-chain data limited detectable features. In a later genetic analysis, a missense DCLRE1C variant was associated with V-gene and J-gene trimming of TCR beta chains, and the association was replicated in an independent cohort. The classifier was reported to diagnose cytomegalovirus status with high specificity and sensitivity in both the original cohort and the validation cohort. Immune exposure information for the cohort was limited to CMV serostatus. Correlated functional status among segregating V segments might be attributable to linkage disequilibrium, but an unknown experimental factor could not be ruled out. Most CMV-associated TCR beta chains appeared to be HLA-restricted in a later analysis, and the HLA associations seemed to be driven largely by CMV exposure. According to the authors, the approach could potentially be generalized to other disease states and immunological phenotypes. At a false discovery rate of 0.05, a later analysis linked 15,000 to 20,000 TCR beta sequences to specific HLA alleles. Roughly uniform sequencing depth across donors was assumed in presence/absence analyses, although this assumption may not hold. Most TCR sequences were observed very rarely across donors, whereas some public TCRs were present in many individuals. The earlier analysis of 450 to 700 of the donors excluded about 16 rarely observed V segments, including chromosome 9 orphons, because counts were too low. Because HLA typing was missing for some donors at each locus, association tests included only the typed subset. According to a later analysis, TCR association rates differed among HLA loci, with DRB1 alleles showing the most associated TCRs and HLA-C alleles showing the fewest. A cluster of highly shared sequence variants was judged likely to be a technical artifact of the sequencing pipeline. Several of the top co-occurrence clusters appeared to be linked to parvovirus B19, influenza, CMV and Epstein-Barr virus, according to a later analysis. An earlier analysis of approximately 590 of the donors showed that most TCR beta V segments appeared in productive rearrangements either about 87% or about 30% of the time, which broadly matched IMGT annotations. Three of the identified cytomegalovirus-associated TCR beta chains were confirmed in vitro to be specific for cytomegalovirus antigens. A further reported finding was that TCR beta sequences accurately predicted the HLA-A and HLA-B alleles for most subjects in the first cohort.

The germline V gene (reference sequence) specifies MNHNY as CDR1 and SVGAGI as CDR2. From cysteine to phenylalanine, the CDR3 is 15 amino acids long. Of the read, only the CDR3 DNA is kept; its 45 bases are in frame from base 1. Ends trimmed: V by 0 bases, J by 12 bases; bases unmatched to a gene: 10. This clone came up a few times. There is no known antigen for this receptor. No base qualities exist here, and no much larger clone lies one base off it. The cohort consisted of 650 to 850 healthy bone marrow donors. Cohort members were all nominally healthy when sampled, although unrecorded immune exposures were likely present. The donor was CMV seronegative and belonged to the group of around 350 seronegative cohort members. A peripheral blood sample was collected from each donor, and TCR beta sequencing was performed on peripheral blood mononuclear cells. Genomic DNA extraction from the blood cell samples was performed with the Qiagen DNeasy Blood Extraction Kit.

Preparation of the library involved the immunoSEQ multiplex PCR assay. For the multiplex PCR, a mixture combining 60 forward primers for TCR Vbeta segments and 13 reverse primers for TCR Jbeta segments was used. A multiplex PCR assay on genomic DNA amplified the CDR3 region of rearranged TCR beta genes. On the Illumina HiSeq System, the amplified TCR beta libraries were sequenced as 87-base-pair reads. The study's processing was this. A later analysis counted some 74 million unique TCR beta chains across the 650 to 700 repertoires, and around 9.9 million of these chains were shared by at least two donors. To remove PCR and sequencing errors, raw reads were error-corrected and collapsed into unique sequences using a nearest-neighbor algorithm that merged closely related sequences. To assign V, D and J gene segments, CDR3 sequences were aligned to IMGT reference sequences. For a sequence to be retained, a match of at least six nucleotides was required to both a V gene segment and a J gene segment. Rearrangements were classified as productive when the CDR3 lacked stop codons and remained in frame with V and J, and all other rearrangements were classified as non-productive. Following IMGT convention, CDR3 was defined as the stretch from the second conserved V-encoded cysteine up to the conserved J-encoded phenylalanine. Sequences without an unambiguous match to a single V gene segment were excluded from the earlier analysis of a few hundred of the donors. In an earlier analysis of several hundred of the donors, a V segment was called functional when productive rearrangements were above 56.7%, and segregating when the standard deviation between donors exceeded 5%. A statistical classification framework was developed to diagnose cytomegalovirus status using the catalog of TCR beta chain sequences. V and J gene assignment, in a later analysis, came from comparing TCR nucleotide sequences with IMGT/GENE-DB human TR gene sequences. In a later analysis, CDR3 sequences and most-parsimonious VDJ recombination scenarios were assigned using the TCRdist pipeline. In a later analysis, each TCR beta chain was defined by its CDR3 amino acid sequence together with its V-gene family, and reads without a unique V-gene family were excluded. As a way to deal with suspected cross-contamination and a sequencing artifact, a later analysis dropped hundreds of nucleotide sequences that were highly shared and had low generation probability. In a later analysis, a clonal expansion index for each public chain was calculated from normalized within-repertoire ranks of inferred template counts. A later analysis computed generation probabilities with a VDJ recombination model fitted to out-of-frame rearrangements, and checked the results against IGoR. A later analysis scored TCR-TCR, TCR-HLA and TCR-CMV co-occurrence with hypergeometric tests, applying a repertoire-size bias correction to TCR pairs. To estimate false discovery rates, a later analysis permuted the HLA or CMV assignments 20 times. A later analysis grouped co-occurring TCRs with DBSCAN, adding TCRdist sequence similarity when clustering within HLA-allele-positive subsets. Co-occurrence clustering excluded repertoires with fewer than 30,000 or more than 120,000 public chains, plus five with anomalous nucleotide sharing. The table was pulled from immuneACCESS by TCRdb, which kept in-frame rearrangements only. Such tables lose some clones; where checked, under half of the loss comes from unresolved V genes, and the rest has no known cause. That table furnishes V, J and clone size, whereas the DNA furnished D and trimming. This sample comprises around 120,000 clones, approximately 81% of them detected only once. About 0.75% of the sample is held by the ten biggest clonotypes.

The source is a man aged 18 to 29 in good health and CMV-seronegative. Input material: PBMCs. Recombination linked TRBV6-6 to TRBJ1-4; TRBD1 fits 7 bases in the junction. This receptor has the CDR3 CASSYSVGQKGELFF. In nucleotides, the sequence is TGTGCCAGCAGTTACTCTGTGGGACAGAAAGGGGAACTGTTTTTT.